These 13 T cell receptor beta chains were sequenced from one sample in a study of CD8 T cells in Susac syndrome. Random hexamers were used to reverse transcribe an amount of roughly 0.45 to 1 ug RNA. TCRdb re-derived calls from the immunoSEQ multiplex PCR reads in MiXCR, one entry per CDR3 protein. The sample contains approximately 130,000 distinct CDR3 sequences, roughly 94% of which appear only once. Sequenced material: CD4+ T cells from PBMCs. These receptors all come from a human donor in good health.

J is TRBJ1-6 and V is TRBV28, with D perhaps TRBD1 (5 bases). The ends were cut back, 6 bases at V and 10 bases at J, with 22 bases in the middle. Germline V gives CDR1 MDHEN, CDR2 SYDVKM. The CDR3 length is 16 residues. CDR3 protein: CASRPQGGSLSSPLHF. DNA of the CDR3: TGTGCCAGCAGGCCCCAGGGTGGGTCGCTAAGCTCACCCCTCCACTTT.

J is TRBJ2-2 and V is TRBV7-2; D gene ambiguous. The germline V gene has CDR1 SGHTA and CDR2 FQGNSA. CDR3 length: 14 residues. Between the trimmed V and J ends, which lost 2 bases and 4 bases, there was a span of 8 bases. Here the CDR3 DNA reads TGTGCCAGCAGCTTAAGAAAATCCACCGGGGAGCTGTTTTTT. It is translated as CASSLRKSTGELFF. The full variable domain, completed using reference TRBV7-2 and TRBJ2-2, is GAGVSQSPSNKVTEKGKDVELRCDPISGHTALYWYRQSLGQGLEFLIYFQGNSAPDKSGLPSDRFSAERTGGSVSTLTIQRTQQEDSAVYLCASSLRKSTGELFFGEGSRLTVL.

The gene calls are TRBV18 and TRBJ2-1, with 12 bases lining up with TRBD2. Unmatched junction bases numbered 24, after V lost 3 bases and J lost 6 bases. Germline V gene sequence: CDR1 KGHSH, CDR2 LQKENI. This CDR3 has 22 residues. CDR3 DNA sequence: TGTGCCAGCTCACCCGGGACAGGGAGCAAAGAGAGACTAGCGGGAGTCCCCAATGAGCAGTTCTTC. Translating gives CASSPGTGSKERLAGVPNEQFF. Based on the CDR3 plus reference TRBV18 and TRBJ2-1, the full variable domain is NAGVMQNPRHLVRRRGQEARLRCSPMKGHSHVYWYRQLPEEGLKFMVYLQKENIIDESGMPKERFSAEFPKEGPSILRIQQVVRGDSAAYFCASSPGTGSKERLAGVPNEQFFGPGTRLTVL.

The V gene is TRBV7-9, the J gene TRBJ2-7; D remains unclear. V lost 5 bases and J 7 bases, leaving 12 bases between the germline ends. Germline V CDR1 and CDR2: SEHNR, FQNEAQ (reference sequence). CDR3 length: 12 residues. Here the CDR3 reads CASSREDREQYF. CDR3 in DNA: TGTGCCAGCAGCCGAGAGGACCGGGAGCAGTACTTC. The whole variable domain, remainder taken from reference TRBV7-9 and TRBJ2-7, is DTGVSQNPRHKITKRGQNVTFRCDPISEHNRLYWYRQTLGQGPEFLTYFQNEAQLEKSRLLSDRFSAERPKGSFSTLEIQRTEQGDSAMYLCASSREDREQYFGPGTRLTVT.

This chain links TRBV3-1 with TRBJ1-1, with 7 bases fitting TRBD1. Trimming took 1 base from V and 4 from J; bases not matched to a gene: 9. Per the germline V gene, CDR1 is LGHDT and CDR2 is YNNKEL (reference sequence). CDR3 size: 16 residues. The CDR3 here is CASSQVFRDSLTEAFF. CDR3 DNA sequence: TGTGCCAGCAGCCAAGTTTTCCGGGACAGCCTCACTGAAGCTTTCTTT.

The rearrangement uses TRBV10-3 and TRBJ2-3; D may be TRBD1 (6 bases). Trimming shortened V by 4 bases and J by 1 base, and 9 bases separated the two germline ends. The CDR3 runs to 14 residues. Germline loops: CDR1 ENHRY, CDR2 SYGVKD. CDR3 sequence (DNA): TGTGCCATCAGTGCAGGGGTGGGCACAGATACGCAGTATTTT. This translates into CAISAGVGTDTQYF.

This clonotype was seen once. The V and J genes are TRBV3-1 and TRBJ2-1; 12 bases match TRBD2. The CDR3 has 15 amino acids. CDR1 LGHDT and CDR2 YNNKEL come from the germline V gene (reference sequence). The V segment lost 1 base and the J segment 8 bases; nucleotides outside the gene matches: 3. The CDR3 DNA is TGTGCCAGCAGCCAAGCCGGACTAGCGGGATATGAGCAGTTCTTC. This gives the protein CASSQAGLAGYEQFF.

The chain couples TRBV11-2 to TRBJ2-2; unclear D gene. CDR3 length: 14 amino acids. Germline V gene lookup returns CDR1 SGHAT and CDR2 FQNNGV. Trimming left V 0 bases short and J 1 base short, with 3 bases between. Here the CDR3 reads CASSLEWNTGELFF. As DNA, the CDR3 is TGTGCCAGCAGCTTAGAATGGAACACCGGGGAGCTGTTTTTT. Based on the CDR3 plus reference TRBV11-2 and TRBJ2-2, the full variable domain is EAGVAQSPRYKIIEKRQSVAFWCNPISGHATLYWYQQILGQGPKLLIQFQNNGVVDDSQLPKDRFSAERLKGVDSTLKIQPAKLEDSAVYLCASSLEWNTGELFFGEGSRLTVL.

The V gene is TRBV6-2 or TRBV6-3, the J gene TRBJ1-6; TRBD1 aligns across 10 bases. The CDR3 has 16 amino acids. The germline V gene encodes CDR1 MNHEY and CDR2 SVGEGT. V trimming: 3 bases; J trimming: 8 bases; junction bases outside the gene matches: 7. Here the CDR3 reads CASSYRPGQGHSPLHF. Written as DNA, the CDR3 is TGTGCCAGCAGTTATCGCCCGGGACAGGGGCATTCACCCCTCCACTTT.

This chain connects TRBV29-1 to TRBJ2-5; 8 bases fit TRBD1. Germline V gives CDR1 SQVTM, CDR2 ANQGSEA. The CDR3 spans 13 residues. V trimming: 0 bases; J trimming: 5 bases; junction bases outside the gene matches: 2. The CDR3 bases are TGCAGCGTTGAAGATCGGGACAGGGAGACCCAGTACTTC. Translating gives CSVEDRDRETQYF.

This clonotype was observed once. The V and J genes are TRBV23-1 and TRBJ2-5; TRBD2 is a possible D gene (6 bases). TRBV23-1 is sorted into the ORF group, with uncertain function. CDR3 length: 20 amino acids. V lost 5 bases and J 5 bases, leaving 33 bases between the germline ends. CDR3 residues: CASSFKFRSMVEEAGETQYF. The CDR3 nucleotides are TGCGCCAGCAGTTTTAAGTTCCGTTCGATGGTTGAGGAGGCGGGGGAGACCCAGTACTTC.

The V gene is TRBV30, the J gene TRBJ2-7, with 8 bases that match TRBD2. The V gene's germline CDR1 is GTSNPN and CDR2 SVGIG (reference sequence). The CDR3 totals 14 residues. V dropped 0 bases and J dropped 2; count of bases not matched to a gene: 3. In DNA form, the CDR3 reads TGTGCCTGGAGTGTGGCTAGCGGGCCCTACGAGCAGTACTTC. It translates to CAWSVASGPYEQYF.

The chain is built from TRBV10-2 and TRBJ2-2, with 8 bases lining up with TRBD2. V lost 6 bases to trimming and J lost 9 bases; unmatched junction nucleotides: 6. Germline CDR1 reads WSHSY; CDR2 reads SAAADI. The CDR3 covers 13 residues. CDR3 DNA sequence: TGCGCCAGCAGAAGCGGGAGTTCCCGGGAGCTGTTTTTT. It translates to CASRSGSSRELFF.